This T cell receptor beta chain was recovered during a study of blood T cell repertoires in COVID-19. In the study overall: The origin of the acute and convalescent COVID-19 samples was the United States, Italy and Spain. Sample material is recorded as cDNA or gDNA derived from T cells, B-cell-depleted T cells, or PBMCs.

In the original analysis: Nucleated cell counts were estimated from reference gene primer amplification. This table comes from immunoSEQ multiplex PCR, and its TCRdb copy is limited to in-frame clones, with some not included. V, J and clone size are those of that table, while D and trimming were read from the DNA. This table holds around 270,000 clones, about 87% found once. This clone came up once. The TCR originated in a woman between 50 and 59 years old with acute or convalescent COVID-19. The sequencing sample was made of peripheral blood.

The CDR3 DNA is TGTGCCAGCAGTTCTTCACCGACTAGCCCTCGTCTCGAGCAGTACTTC. Its protein is CASSSSPTSPRLEQYF. This chain joins TRBV27 and TRBJ2-7, with 7 bases lining up with TRBD2. In germline, CDR1 is MNHEY, CDR2 SMNVEV (reference sequence). V lost 4 bases, J lost 6 bases, and 15 bases stayed unmatched. The CDR3 consists of 16 residues.